Listed below are T cell receptor beta chains from one sample, sequenced in a study of spatial heterogeneity in lung cancer. TCRdb passed the 5' RACE reads through MiXCR, listing each CDR3 protein once. The repertoire holds about 23,000 distinct CDR3 sequences, with 3.3% as singletons. The sample here was PBMCs, taken at surgery. The receptors originated from a female donor with early-stage non-small cell lung cancer. Both conserved end residues are part of each CDR3. A D gene is named only where the DNA matches it firmly. A clone size is listed for some rows: how often the clone was seen (once, few, many), or a class if it is expanded.

CDR3 DNA,CDR3 protein,V gene,CDR3 length,clone size,D gene,J gene
TGCGCCAGCAGCCAGCTTAGGACCAGGTCAGGCGATACGCAGTATTTT,CASSQLRTRSGDTQYF,TRBV4-1,16,-,-,TRBJ2-3
TGTGCCAGCAGTGTTAGGGGTGTGAGCACAGATACGCAGTATTTT,CASSVRGVSTDTQYF,TRBV28,15,many,-,TRBJ2-3
TGTGCCAGCAGCGTAGTGCAGAGTTTCATGGTTGAAGCTTTCTTT,CASSVVQSFMVEAFF,TRBV9,15,many,-,TRBJ1-1
TGTGCCAGCAGTTTATCTAGCGGGAGGGCAGATACGCAGTATTTT,CASSLSSGRADTQYF,TRBV5-6,15,many,TRBD2,TRBJ2-3
TGTGCCAGCAGCTTGTGGGTTGGACAGGGTAGTTCCGCCGAGCAGTACTTC,CASSLWVGQGSSAEQYF,TRBV5-6,17,few,TRBD1,TRBJ2-7
TGTGCCAGCAGTGAAGATCTAGCGGGAGGCGAGCAGTACTTC,CASSEDLAGGEQYF,TRBV6-1,14,medium-sized,TRBD2,TRBJ2-7
TGTGCCAGCAGCTTAGGGGAACTGGGGTCCTACGAGCAGTACTTC,CASSLGELGSYEQYF,TRBV7-9,15,many,-,TRBJ2-7
TGTGCCAGCAGGATCCAGGTAGAGAACACTGAAGCTTTCTTT,CASRIQVENTEAFF,TRBV7-2,14,many,-,TRBJ1-1
TGCGCCAGCAGTGAGTCGCGGGGACACCAGATTTTTTTT,CASSESRGHQIFF,TRBV10-2,13,-,-,TRBJ1-5
TGCAGTGCTGACCCGGGACTACTCTACACAGATACGCAGTATTTT,CSADPGLLYTDTQYF,TRBV20-1,15,many,TRBD2,TRBJ2-3
TGTGCCAGCAGTCCGACAGCTAACTATGGCTACACCTTC,CASSPTANYGYTF,TRBV2,13,many,-,TRBJ1-2
TGTGCCAGCAGCCAAGGGACGTGGTTTTTT,CASSQGTWFF,TRBV3-1,10,many,-,TRBJ1-4
TGCAGTGCTAGATGGACTAGCGGGAGGGGCCATGAGCAGTTCTTC,CSARWTSGRGHEQFF,TRBV20-1,15,-,TRBD2,TRBJ2-1
TGTGCCAGTATAACAGGCATCTCTGGGGCCAACGTCCTGACTTTC,CASITGISGANVLTF,TRBV6-1,15,many,-,TRBJ2-6
TGTGCCAGCAGTGAAATCAGGGCGAACACTGAAGCTTTCTTT,CASSEIRANTEAFF,TRBV6-1,14,many,-,TRBJ1-1
TGTGCCAGCAGTGAATCCTCCCGTGACTATGGCTACACCTTC,CASSESSRDYGYTF,TRBV25-1,14,many,-,TRBJ1-2
TGTGCCAGCAGTGAACCCCCGGGCAGATCCCTGAGCGAGACCCAGTACTTC,CASSEPPGRSLSETQYF,TRBV25-1,17,-,-,TRBJ2-5
TGTGCCAGCAGCTTAGCAGGGGGCTGGTCCTACAATGAGCAGTTCTTC,CASSLAGGWSYNEQFF,TRBV11-1,16,many,TRBD1,TRBJ2-1
TGTGCCAGCAGCTTAAAAGGGACAGATAAAAACATTCAGTACTTC,CASSLKGTDKNIQYF,TRBV7-9,15,many,TRBD1,TRBJ2-4
TGCAGCTCCCAGGGAACGGGAGAGACCCAGTACTTC,CSSQGTGETQYF,TRBV29-1,12,many,-,TRBJ2-5
TGTGCCAGCAGCTTTCTGATGGGAAACACCATATATTTT,CASSFLMGNTIYF,TRBV7-2,13,many,-,TRBJ1-3
TGTGCCAGCAGCTTTCTGCGGGAGTTCCACAATGAGCAGTTCTTC,CASSFLREFHNEQFF,TRBV11-2,15,many,TRBD2,TRBJ2-1
TGTGCCAGCAGCCAAGATAACAGTTACTATGGCTACACCTTC,CASSQDNSYYGYTF,TRBV3-1,14,many,-,TRBJ1-2
TGTGCCAGCAGCTTAGAGTGGAGTACTAAAGGGACCCAGTACTTC,CASSLEWSTKGTQYF,TRBV11-2,15,many,-,TRBJ2-5
TGTGCCACTCGACAGGACAATCAGCCCCAGCATTTT,CATRQDNQPQHF,TRBV19,12,many,-,TRBJ1-5
TGTGCCACCAGTGGGGTAGGGACAGATGAAAAACTGTTTTTT,CATSGVGTDEKLFF,TRBV24-1,14,many,TRBD1,TRBJ1-4
TGTGCCAGCAGCCAAGACTCCTACGAGCAGTACTTC,CASSQDSYEQYF,TRBV14,12,many,-,TRBJ2-7
TGTGCCAGCAGCCAAGAAGAACTAGCGGGAGATGAGCAGTACTTC,CASSQEELAGDEQYF,TRBV4-2,15,many,TRBD2,TRBJ2-7
TGTGCCAGCAGTTTAAGCCCGACAGGTTCTTCACCCCTCCACTTT,CASSLSPTGSSPLHF,TRBV28,15,few,-,TRBJ1-6
TGTGCCAGTAGTATGCATTCCTACAATGAGCAGTTCTTC,CASSMHSYNEQFF,TRBV19,13,many,-,TRBJ2-1
TGTGCCAGCAGCTTAGAGGGTCCCCAGTACTTC,CASSLEGPQYF,TRBV7-9,11,many,-,TRBJ2-5
TGTGCCACCAGTGATCGAGGAGCGGGAGGCGGAAATGAGCAGTTCTTC,CATSDRGAGGGNEQFF,TRBV24-1,16,many,TRBD2,TRBJ2-1